The 24 T cell receptor beta chains reported below all come from one sample, sequenced in a study of early T cells in non-severe SARS-CoV-2 infection. Via MiXCR, TCRdb re-called the 5' RACE reads, giving one row per CDR3 protein. The sample lists some 80,000 distinct CDR3 sequences; approximately 12% were seen once. Sequenced here: whole blood, sampled at baseline. These receptors were collected from an adult who was a healthcare worker with PCR-confirmed SARS-CoV-2 infection or an uninfected control (not recorded which). The donor label of this sample is uncertain.

This clonotype was counted at least ten times. The chain couples TRBV29-1 to TRBJ1-5, with 9 positions matching TRBD1. CDR1 is SQVTM, CDR2 ANQGSEA, per germline. The CDR3 contains 12 residues. V lost 3 bases to trimming and J lost 6 bases; unmatched junction nucleotides: 0. CDR3 residues: CSVETGGQPQHF. The CDR3 nucleotides are TGCAGCGTTGAGACAGGGGGTCAGCCCCAGCATTTT.

V is TRBV20-1 and J is TRBJ2-7; 12 bases are shared with TRBD2. This CDR3 contains 14 residues. V was clipped by 2 bases and J by 7 bases; unmatched bases: 6. Germline loops: CDR1 DFQATT, CDR2 SNEGSKA (reference sequence). The CDR3 protein is CSARLAGGPREQYF. CDR3 DNA: TGCAGTGCTAGACTAGCGGGAGGGCCGAGGGAGCAGTACTTC.

This clonotype has a handful of counts. This rearrangement joins TRBV7-8 to TRBJ1-5, with D unresolved. The CDR3 runs to 14 residues. Germline values: CDR1 SGHVS, CDR2 FQNEAQ. Between the trimmed V and J ends, which lost 5 bases and 4 bases, there was a span of 12 bases. Here the CDR3 DNA reads TGTGCCAGCAGCGGTAGCGGGGAGAATCAGCCCCAGCATTTT. Its protein is CASSGSGENQPQHF.

V usage is TRBV6-5 and J usage is TRBJ2-7, with 7 bases identical to TRBD1. The V segment lost 4 bases and the J segment 6 bases; nucleotides outside the gene matches: 3. CDR1 MNHEY and CDR2 SVGAGI come from the germline V gene. The CDR3 spans 12 residues. CDR3 loop: CASSLDRLEQYF. The CDR3 DNA reads as TGTGCCAGCAGTTTGGACAGGCTCGAGCAGTACTTC.

This clonotype has only a few counts. The CDR3 region is CSAVNSATYEQYF. The CDR3 coding sequence is TGCAGTGCTGTCAACAGTGCGACTTACGAGCAGTACTTC. The chain is built from TRBV20-1 and TRBJ2-7; no clear D. V gave up 5 bases and J gave up 4 bases, with 15 bases separating them. The CDR3 loop spans 13 amino acids. Germline values: CDR1 DFQATT, CDR2 SNEGSKA (reference sequence).

The table lists this clonotype with a few counts. The rearrangement joins TRBV6-2 or TRBV6-3 to TRBJ2-1, with D tentatively TRBD2 (6 bases). Trimming took 2 bases from V and 10 from J, leaving 24 bases between them. This CDR3 has 17 residues. Germline CDR1 reads MNHEY; CDR2 reads SVGEGT. The DNA for the CDR3 is TGTGCCAGCAGTTACCCGGGACTGGCCGTTTATTCCTACGAGCAGTTCTTC. Protein: CASSYPGLAVYSYEQFF.

V gene TRBV20-1 combines with J gene TRBJ1-6, with 11 bases lining up with TRBD1. CDR3 length: 14 residues. Germline V gene sequence: CDR1 DFQATT, CDR2 SNEGSKA (reference sequence). Trimming at V came to 6 bases and at J to 7 bases, leaving 5 bases not matched to a gene. CDR3 loop: CSARTGGGNSPLHF. CDR3 nucleotides: TGCAGTGCCCGGACAGGGGGCGGCAATTCACCCCTCCACTTT.

The J gene is TRBJ1-1, the V gene TRBV10-3, with D tentatively TRBD1 (5 bases). Germline loops: CDR1 ENHRY, CDR2 SYGVKD. CDR3 length equals 14 residues. V lost 3 bases and J 0 bases, leaving 8 bases between the germline ends. The CDR3 sequence is CAISDWGMNTEAFF. DNA for the CDR3: TGTGCCATCAGTGACTGGGGGATGAACACTGAAGCTTTCTTT.

The rearrangement links TRBV11-2 to TRBJ2-5; weak D call: TRBD2 (5 bases). Deletions cut 8 bases from V and 7 bases from J, with 17 bases between. The CDR3 has 13 residues. Germline lookup yields CDR1 SGHAT and CDR2 FQNNGV. In nucleotides, the CDR3 is TGTGCCAGCTCCTGGACTCCCTCTCGGACCCAGTACTTC. Translating gives CASSWTPSRTQYF. Full variable domain (missing parts from reference TRBV11-2 and TRBJ2-5): EAGVAQSPRYKIIEKRQSVAFWCNPISGHATLYWYQQILGQGPKLLIQFQNNGVVDDSQLPKDRFSAERLKGVDSTLKIQPAKLEDSAVYLCASSWTPSRTQYFGPGTRLLVL.

This clonotype was counted a few times. The chain couples TRBV2 to TRBJ1-1; D not certain. With 6 bases removed from V and 5 bases from J, the gap between germline ends came to 13 bases. The germline gives CDR1 SNHLY, CDR2 FYNNEI. The CDR3 consists of 13 residues. The CDR3: CASSNSLGTEAFF. Written as DNA, the CDR3 is TGTGCCAGCAGCAACAGCCTTGGGACTGAAGCTTTCTTT.

For this clonotype: A read error may produce the germline difference seen at one junction end. The chain carries TRBV2 and TRBJ2-1, with a possible D match to TRBD1 (6 bases). Germline-derived CDR1 and CDR2 are SNHLY and FYNNEI. This CDR3 contains 13 residues. The CDR3 loop is CASKDSSYNEQFF. CDR3 sequence (DNA): TGTGCCAGCAAGGACAGCTCCTATAATGAGCAGTTCTTC.

Many counts were recorded for this clonotype. This chain uses TRBV18 with TRBJ2-5, with 10 bases that match TRBD2. The V gene end was trimmed by 4 bases and the J gene end by 3 bases; junction bases not matched to a gene: 5. Germline CDR1 is KGHSH and CDR2 is LQKENI. This CDR3 has 15 amino acids. The CDR3 loop is CASSRSGGAEETQYF. In nucleotides, the CDR3 is TGTGCCAGCTCACGAAGCGGGGGGGCCGAAGAGACCCAGTACTTC. Filled out from reference TRBV18 and TRBJ2-5, the complete variable domain reads NAGVMQNPRHLVRRRGQEARLRCSPMKGHSHVYWYRQLPEEGLKFMVYLQKENIIDESGMPKERFSAEFPKEGPSILRIQQVVRGDSAAYFCASSRSGGAEETQYFGPGTRLLVL.

The V call is TRBV4-1, the J call TRBJ2-3; 10 bases are a match to TRBD2. The CDR3 totals 20 residues. Germline values: CDR1 MGHRA, CDR2 YSYEKL. V dropped 6 bases and J dropped 5; count of bases not matched to a gene: 23. CDR3 residues: CASRRSPLAGAYRRQDTQYF. The CDR3 DNA reads as TGCGCCAGCAGACGTTCGCCGCTAGCGGGAGCTTACCGGCGACAAGATACGCAGTATTTT.

J is TRBJ2-1 and V is TRBV2; 7 nucleotides match TRBD2. Germline assignment: CDR1 SNHLY and CDR2 FYNNEI. The junction had 7 bases not matched to a gene; V was cut back by 5 bases and J by 3 bases. CDR3 size: 15 residues. DNA for the CDR3: TGTGCCAGCAGTCCGTTTGGACTAGGCTACAATGAGCAGTTCTTC. It is translated as CASSPFGLGYNEQFF.

This clonotype came up many times. The chain employs TRBV6-1 and TRBJ2-1, with 10 bases lining up with TRBD2. This CDR3 has 15 residues. Losses at the gene ends were 8 bases for V and 1 base for J; bases not matched to a gene: 5. The germline CDR1 and CDR2 sequences are MNHNS and SASEGT. The CDR3 nucleotides read TGTGCCAGCCAAACTAGCGGGACTTCCTACAATGAGCAGTTCTTC. Protein sequence: CASQTSGTSYNEQFF.

The V gene is TRBV9, the J gene TRBJ1-3, with 8 positions matching TRBD1. The germline V gene encodes CDR1 SGDLS and CDR2 YYNGEE. The V and J ends lost 4 bases and 4 bases, in that order; junction bases with no gene match: 4. CDR3 length: 14 residues. The CDR3 DNA reads TGTGCCAGCAGCCCCCGGACAGGGGGAAACACCATATATTTT. Residues: CASSPRTGGNTIYF.

This clonotype was seen only a few times. The chain has TRBV2 and TRBJ2-3; D unresolved. The germline gives CDR1 SNHLY, CDR2 FYNNEI. The CDR3 loop spans 12 amino acids. Between the trimmed V and J ends, which lost 8 bases and 1 base, there was a span of 7 bases. Here the CDR3 DNA reads TGTGCCAGCGGGCAGCGCACAGATACGCAGTATTTT. As protein: CASGQRTDTQYF.

This clonotype has more than one count but fewer than ten. The J gene is TRBJ1-1, the V gene TRBV5-1, with D perhaps TRBD1 (5 bases). The V end lost 2 bases, the J end lost 2 bases, and 13 bases lay between the germline ends. In germline, CDR1 is SGHRS, CDR2 YFSETQ. This CDR3 has 15 residues. This chain's CDR3 is CASSFAGTPNTEAFF. The CDR3 DNA sequence: TGCGCCAGCAGCTTCGCCGGGACTCCTAACACTGAAGCTTTCTTT.

At least ten counts were recorded for this clonotype. V gene TRBV7-2 combines with J gene TRBJ1-1; 8 positions match TRBD1. The V and J ends lost 5 bases and 0 bases, in that order; junction bases with no gene match: 5. From germline, CDR1 is SGHTA and CDR2 FQGNSA. The CDR3 loop spans 15 amino acids. The CDR3 region has the DNA TGTGCCAGCAGCCCCCGACAGGGGTTGAACACTGAAGCTTTCTTT. The encoded protein is CASSPRQGLNTEAFF.

The sample holds many counts of this clonotype. CDR3 region: CASSFQTGLYNEQFF. The CDR3 bases are TGTGCCAGCAGCTTCCAAACGGGACTATACAATGAGCAGTTCTTC. The chain recombines TRBV7-8 with TRBJ2-1, with 7 bases aligning to TRBD2. CDR1 and CDR2 from the germline V gene are SGHVS and FQNEAQ. This CDR3 region has 15 residues. V lost 3 bases, J lost 4 bases, and 6 bases stayed unmatched. The full variable domain, with the rest looked up from reference TRBV7-8 and TRBJ2-1, is GAGVSQSPRYKVAKRGQDVALRCDPISGHVSLFWYQQALGQGPEFLTYFQNEAQLDKSGLPSDRFFAERPEGSVSTLKIQRTQQEDSAVYLCASSFQTGLYNEQFFGPGTRLTVL.

This chain connects TRBV4-3 to TRBJ1-2, with 7 positions matching TRBD1. V lost 3 bases, J lost 7 bases, and 8 bases stayed unmatched. The CDR3 is 14 amino acids. In germline, CDR1 is LGHNA, CDR2 YSLEER. The CDR3 DNA sequence: TGCGCCAGCAGCCATTCAGGCAGGGGGTTTGGCTACACCTTC. Its translation: CASSHSGRGFGYTF.

This clonotype was detected many times. The rearrangement joins TRBV18 to TRBJ1-1, with 7 bases that match TRBD1. The length of the CDR3 is 16 residues. CDR1 and CDR2 from the germline V gene are KGHSH and LQKENI. J lost 5 bases, V lost 2 bases, and 11 bases had no gene match. The CDR3 reads CASSPNLQGWKTEAFF. The CDR3 DNA reads TGTGCCAGCTCACCAAATTTACAGGGGTGGAAGACTGAAGCTTTCTTT.

This clonotype has just a few counts. The chain carries TRBV29-1 and TRBJ2-1; D perhaps matches TRBD2 (6 bases). In germline, CDR1 is SQVTM, CDR2 ANQGSEA. The CDR3 covers 12 residues. V was clipped by 7 bases and J by 4 bases, with 11 bases between them. The CDR3 coding sequence is TGCAGCGGGGGACTCGTATACAATGAGCAGTTCTTC. It translates to CSGGLVYNEQFF.

This clonotype was found a few times. The chain combines TRBV2 with TRBJ1-2, with no clear D. Per the germline V gene, CDR1 is SNHLY and CDR2 is FYNNEI. Trimming shortened V by 3 bases and J by 8 bases, and 16 bases separated the two germline ends. The CDR3 is 14 amino acids. CDR3 DNA: TGTGCCAGCAGTGACGACCCCCGCGGAATAGGCTACACCTTC. This codes for CASSDDPRGIGYTF.